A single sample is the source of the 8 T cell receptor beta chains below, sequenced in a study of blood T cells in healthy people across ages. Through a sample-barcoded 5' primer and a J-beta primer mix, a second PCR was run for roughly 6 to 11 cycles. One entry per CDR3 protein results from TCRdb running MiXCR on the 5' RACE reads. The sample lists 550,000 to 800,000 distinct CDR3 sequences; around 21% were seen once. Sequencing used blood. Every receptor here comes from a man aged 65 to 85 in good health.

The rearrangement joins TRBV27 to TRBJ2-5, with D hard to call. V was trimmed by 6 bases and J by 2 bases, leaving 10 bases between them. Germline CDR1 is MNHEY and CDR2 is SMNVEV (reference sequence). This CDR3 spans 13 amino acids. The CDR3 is CASRGSRQETQYF. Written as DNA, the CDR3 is TGTGCCAGCAGGGGTAGCAGACAAGAGACCCAGTACTTC.

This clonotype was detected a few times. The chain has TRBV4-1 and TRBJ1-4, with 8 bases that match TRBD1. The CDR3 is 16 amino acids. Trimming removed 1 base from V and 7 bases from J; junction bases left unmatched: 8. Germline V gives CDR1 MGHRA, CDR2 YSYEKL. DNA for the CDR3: TGCGCCAGCAGCCAAGTCAGACAGGGGAGCAGTGAAAAACTGTTTTTT. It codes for CASSQVRQGSSEKLFF.

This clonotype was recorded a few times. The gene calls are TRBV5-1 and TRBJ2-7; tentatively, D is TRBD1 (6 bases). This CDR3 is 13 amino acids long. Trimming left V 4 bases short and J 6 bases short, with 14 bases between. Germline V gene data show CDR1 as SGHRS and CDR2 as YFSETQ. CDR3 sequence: CASSITTGTEQYF. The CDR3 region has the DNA TGCGCCAGCAGCATCACAACAGGGACCGAGCAGTACTTC.

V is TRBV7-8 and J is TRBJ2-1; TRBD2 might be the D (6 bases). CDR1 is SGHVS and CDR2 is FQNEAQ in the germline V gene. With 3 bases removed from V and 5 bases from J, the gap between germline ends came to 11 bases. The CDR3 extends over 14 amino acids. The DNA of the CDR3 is TGTGCCAGCAGCTTGCGGGAAACGGACAATGAGCAGTTCTTC. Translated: CASSLRETDNEQFF.

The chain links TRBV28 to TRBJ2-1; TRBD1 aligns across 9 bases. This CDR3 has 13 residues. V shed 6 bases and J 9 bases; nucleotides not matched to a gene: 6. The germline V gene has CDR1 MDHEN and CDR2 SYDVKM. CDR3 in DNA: TGTGCCAGCAGGGAACAGGGGGCGGGTGAGCAGTTCTTC. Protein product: CASREQGAGEQFF. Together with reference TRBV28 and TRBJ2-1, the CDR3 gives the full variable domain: DVKVTQSSRYLVKRTGEKVFLECVQDMDHENMFWYRQDPGLGLRLIYFSYDVKMKEKGDIPEGYSVSREKKERFSLILESASTNQTSMYLCASREQGAGEQFFGPGTRLTVL.

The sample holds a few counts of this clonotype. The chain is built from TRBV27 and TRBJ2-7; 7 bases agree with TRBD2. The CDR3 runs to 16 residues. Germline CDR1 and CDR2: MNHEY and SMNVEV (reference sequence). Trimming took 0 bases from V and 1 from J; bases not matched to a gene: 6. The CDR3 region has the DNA TGTGCCAGCAGTTTATCGCGGGGAGGGGAATCCTACGAGCAGTACTTC. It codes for CASSLSRGGESYEQYF.

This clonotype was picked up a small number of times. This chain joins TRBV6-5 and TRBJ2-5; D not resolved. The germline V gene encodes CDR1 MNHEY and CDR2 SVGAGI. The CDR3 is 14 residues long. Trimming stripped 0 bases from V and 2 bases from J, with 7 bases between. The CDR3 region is CASSYSAAQETQYF. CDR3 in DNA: TGTGCCAGCAGTTACTCGGCAGCACAAGAGACCCAGTACTTC.

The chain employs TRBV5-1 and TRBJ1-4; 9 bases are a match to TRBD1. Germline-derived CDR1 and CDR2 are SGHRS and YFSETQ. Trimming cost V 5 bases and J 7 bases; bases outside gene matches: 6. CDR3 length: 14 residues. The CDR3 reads CASRAGTGFEKLFF. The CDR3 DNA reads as TGCGCCAGCAGGGCCGGGACAGGGTTTGAAAAACTGTTTTTT. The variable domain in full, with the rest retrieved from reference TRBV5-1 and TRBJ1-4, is KAGVTQTPRYLIKTRGQQVTLSCSPISGHRSVSWYQQTPGQGLQFLFEYFSETQRNKGNFPGRFSGRQFSNSRSEMNVSTLELGDSALYLCASRAGTGFEKLFFGSGTQLSVL.